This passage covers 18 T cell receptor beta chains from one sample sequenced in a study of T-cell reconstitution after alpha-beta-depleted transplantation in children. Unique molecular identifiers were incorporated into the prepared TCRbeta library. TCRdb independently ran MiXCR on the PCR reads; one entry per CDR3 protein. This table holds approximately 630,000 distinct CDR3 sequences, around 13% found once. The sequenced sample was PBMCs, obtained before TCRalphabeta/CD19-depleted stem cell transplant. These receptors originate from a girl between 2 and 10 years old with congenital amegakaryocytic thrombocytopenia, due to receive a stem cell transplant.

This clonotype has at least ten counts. Here the CDR3 reads CSARGGVGQETQYF. Here the CDR3 DNA reads TGCAGTGCCCGAGGGGGAGTTGGACAAGAGACCCAGTACTTC. The chain carries TRBV20-1 and TRBJ2-5; D is perhaps TRBD1 (6 bases). Germline loops: CDR1 DFQATT, CDR2 SNEGSKA (reference sequence). The V end lost 6 bases, the J end lost 2 bases, and 16 bases lay between the germline ends. The CDR3 length is 14 residues.

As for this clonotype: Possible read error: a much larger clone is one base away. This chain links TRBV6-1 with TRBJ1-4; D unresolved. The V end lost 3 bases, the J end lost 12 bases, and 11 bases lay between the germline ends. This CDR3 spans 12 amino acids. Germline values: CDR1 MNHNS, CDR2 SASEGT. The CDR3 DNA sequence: TGTGCCAGCAGTGAGCAACCCAATGAACTGTTTTTT. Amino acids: CASSEQPNELFF.

The CDR3, as DNA: TGTGCCAGCAGTTATGGGCCAGACAGATTGTACTTC. As protein: CASSYGPDRLYF. The J gene is TRBJ2-4, the V gene TRBV6-2 or TRBV6-3; D may be TRBD1 (5 bases). V lost 3 bases, J lost 15 bases, and 15 bases lay in between. The germline V gene has CDR1 MNHEY and CDR2 SVGEGT. This CDR3 has 12 residues.

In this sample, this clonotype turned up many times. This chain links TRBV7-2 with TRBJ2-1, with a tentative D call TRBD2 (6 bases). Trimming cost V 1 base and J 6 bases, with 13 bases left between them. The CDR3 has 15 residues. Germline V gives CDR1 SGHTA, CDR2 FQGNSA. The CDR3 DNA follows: TGTGCCAGCAGCTTAGGGGAGGCGGGTTTCAATGAGCAGTTCTTC. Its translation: CASSLGEAGFNEQFF.

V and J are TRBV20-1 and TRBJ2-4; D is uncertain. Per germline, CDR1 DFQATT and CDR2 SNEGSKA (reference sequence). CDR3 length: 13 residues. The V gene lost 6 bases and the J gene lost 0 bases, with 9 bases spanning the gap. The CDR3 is CSALRIAKNIQYF. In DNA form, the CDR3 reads TGCAGTGCCCTCCGTATAGCCAAAAACATTCAGTACTTC.

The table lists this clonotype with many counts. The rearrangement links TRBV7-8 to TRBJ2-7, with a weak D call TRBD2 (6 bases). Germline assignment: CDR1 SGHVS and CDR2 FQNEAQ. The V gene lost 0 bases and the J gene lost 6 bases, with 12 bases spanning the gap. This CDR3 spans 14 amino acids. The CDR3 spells CASSLAGGGSEQYF. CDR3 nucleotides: TGTGCCAGCAGCTTAGCGGGAGGAGGTAGCGAGCAGTACTTC.

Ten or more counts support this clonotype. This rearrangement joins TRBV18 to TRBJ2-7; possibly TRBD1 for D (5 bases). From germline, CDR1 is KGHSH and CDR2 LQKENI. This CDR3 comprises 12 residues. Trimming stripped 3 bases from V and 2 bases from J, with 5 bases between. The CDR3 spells CASSPTAYEQYF. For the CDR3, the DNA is TGTGCCAGCTCACCGACAGCCTACGAGCAGTACTTC.

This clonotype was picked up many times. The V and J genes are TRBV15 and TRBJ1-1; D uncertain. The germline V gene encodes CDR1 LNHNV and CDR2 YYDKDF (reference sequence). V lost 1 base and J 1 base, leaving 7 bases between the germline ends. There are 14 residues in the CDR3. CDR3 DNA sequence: TGTGCCACCAGCAGAGGGGCGGGGAACACTGAAGCTTTCTTT. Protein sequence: CATSRGAGNTEAFF. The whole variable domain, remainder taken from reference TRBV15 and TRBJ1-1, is DAMVIQNPRYQVTQFGKPVTLSCSQTLNHNVMYWYQQKSSQAPKLLFHYYDKDFNNEADTPDNFQSRRPNTSFCFLDIRSPGLGDTAMYLCATSRGAGNTEAFFGQGTRLTVV.

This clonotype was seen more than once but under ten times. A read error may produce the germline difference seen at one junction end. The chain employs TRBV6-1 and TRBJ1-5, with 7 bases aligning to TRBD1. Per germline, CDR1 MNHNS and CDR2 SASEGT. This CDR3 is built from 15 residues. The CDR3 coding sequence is TGTGCCAGCAGCGAAGGGGAAGGGGGCTATCAGCCCCAGCATTTT. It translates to CASSEGEGGYQPQHF.

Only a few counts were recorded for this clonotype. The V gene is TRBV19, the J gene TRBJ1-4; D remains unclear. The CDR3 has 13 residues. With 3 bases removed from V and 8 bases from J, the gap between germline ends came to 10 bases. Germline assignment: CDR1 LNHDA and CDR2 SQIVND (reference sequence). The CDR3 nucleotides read TGTGCCAGTAGTATGGCGGCAGGAGAAAAACTGTTTTTT. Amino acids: CASSMAAGEKLFF.

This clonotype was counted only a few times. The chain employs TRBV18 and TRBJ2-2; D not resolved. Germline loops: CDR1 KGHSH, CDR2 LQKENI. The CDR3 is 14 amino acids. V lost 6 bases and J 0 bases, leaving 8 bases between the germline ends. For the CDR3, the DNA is TGTGCCAGCTCCCCATACCCGAACACCGGGGAGCTGTTTTTT. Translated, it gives CASSPYPNTGELFF.

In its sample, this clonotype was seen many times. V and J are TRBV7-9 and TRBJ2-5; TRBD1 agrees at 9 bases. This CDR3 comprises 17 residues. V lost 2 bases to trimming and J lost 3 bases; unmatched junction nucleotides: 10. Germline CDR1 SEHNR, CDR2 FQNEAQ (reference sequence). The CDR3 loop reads CASSLLNGTGGEETQYF. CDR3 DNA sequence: TGTGCCAGCAGCTTACTAAACGGAACAGGGGGCGAAGAGACCCAGTACTTC.

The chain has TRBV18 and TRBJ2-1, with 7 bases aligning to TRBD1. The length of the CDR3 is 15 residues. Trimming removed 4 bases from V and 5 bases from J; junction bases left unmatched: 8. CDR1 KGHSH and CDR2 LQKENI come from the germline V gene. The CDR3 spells CASSLEGAFDNEQFF. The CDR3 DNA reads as TGTGCCAGCTCACTTGAGGGGGCGTTCGACAATGAGCAGTTCTTC.

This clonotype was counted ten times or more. The chain's CDR3 is CASSVMYNEQFF. CDR3 DNA sequence: TGCGCCAGCAGCGTAATGTACAATGAGCAGTTCTTC. The rearrangement uses TRBV5-1 and TRBJ2-1, with D unclear. This CDR3 has 12 amino acids. The V and J ends lost 4 bases and 4 bases respectively, with 6 bases between them. The germline V gene has CDR1 SGHRS and CDR2 YFSETQ.

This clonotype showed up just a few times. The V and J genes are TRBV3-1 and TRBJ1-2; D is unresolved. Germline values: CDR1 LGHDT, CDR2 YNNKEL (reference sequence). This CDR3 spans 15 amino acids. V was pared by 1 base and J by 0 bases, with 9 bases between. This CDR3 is CASSQGGGSNYGYTF. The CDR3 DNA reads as TGTGCCAGCAGCCAAGGGGGTGGCTCTAACTATGGCTACACCTTC.

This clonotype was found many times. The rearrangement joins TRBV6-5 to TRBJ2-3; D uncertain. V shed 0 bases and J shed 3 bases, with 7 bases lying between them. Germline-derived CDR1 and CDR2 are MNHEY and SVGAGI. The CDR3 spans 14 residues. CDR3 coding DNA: TGTGCCAGCAGTTACTCGACCGCGACAGATACGCAGTATTTT. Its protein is CASSYSTATDTQYF.

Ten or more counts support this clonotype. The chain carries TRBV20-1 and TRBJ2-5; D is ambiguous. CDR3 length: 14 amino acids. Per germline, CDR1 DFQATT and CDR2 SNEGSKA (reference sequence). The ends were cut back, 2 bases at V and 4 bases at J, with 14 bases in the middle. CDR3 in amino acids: CSARLVGLGETQYF. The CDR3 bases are TGCAGTGCTAGACTAGTAGGCTTGGGAGAGACCCAGTACTTC.

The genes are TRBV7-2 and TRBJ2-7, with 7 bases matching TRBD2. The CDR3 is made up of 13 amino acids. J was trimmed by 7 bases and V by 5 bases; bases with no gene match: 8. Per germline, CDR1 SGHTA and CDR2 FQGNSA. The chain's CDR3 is CASSPSGIREQYF. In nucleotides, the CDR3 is TGTGCCAGCAGCCCCAGCGGGATTAGGGAGCAGTACTTC.